This T cell receptor beta chain was obtained from a study of blood T cell repertoires in COVID-19. Study-wide background: COVID-19 samples, acute and convalescent, were from the United States, Italy and Spain. PBMCs, B-cell-depleted T cells, or T cells provided the cDNA or gDNA that made up the material.

Original handling: Cell counts per sample came from amplifying reference gene primers. The protocol was immunoSEQ multiplex PCR, while the TCRdb copy is restricted to in-frame clones and leaves out a portion. Clone size and the V and J calls come from that table; the DNA yielded D and trimming. The table has about 26,000 clones, 75% to 85% seen once. After removal of 4 bases from V and 6 bases from J, the junction contained 5 bases not matched to a gene. The CDR3 consists of 15 residues. Germline CDR1 and CDR2: SNHLY and FYNNEI. The TCR originated in an older man with active or convalescent COVID-19. The chain is built from TRBV2 and TRBJ2-7, with TRBD2 identical over 14 bases. Sequences were obtained from peripheral blood. CDR3 coding DNA: TGTGCCAGCAGTGGCGGGGGGACTAGCGGGAGCGAGCAGTACTTC. Translating it yields CASSGGGTSGSEQYF. The full variable domain, in which reference TRBV2 and TRBJ2-7 provide the parts outside the CDR3, is EPEVTQTPSHQVTQMGQEVILRCVPISNHLYFYWYRQILGQKVEFLVSFYNNEISEKSEIFDDQFSVERPDGSNFTLKIRSTKLEDSAMYFCASSGGGTSGSEQYFGPGTRLTVT.